These 12 T cell receptor beta chains originate from one sample sequenced in a study of OX40 agonist ivuxolimab in advanced cancers. The method was immunoSEQ multiplex PCR; TCRdb's version includes in-frame clones alone and lacks a portion of them. The table lists about 76,000 clones, 80% to 90% of them singletons, with around 5.1% in the top ten. The source material was CD4+ or CD8+ T cells sorted from blood, sampled in a trial of the OX40 agonist ivuxolimab. The receptors shown here come from an adult with an advanced solid tumor such as melanoma, head and neck, liver or kidney cancer.

This chain connects TRBV5-3 to TRBJ2-5, with unresolved D. TRBV5-3 belongs to the ORF category, with a function that is uncertain. The CDR3 runs 14 residues. V lost 8 bases and J 4 bases, leaving 18 bases between the germline ends. CDR3 residues: CASEAWGNGETQYF. The CDR3 bases are TGTGCCAGCGAAGCTTGGGGTAATGGAGAGACCCAGTACTTC.

This chain joins TRBV10-1 and TRBJ2-1; TRBD1 matches 9 bases. Losses at the gene ends were 5 bases for V and 8 bases for J; bases not matched to a gene: 16. CDR3 length: 17 residues. Germline V gene data show CDR1 as WNHNN and CDR2 as SYGVQD (reference sequence). CDR3 nucleotide sequence: TGCGCCAGCAGTATTAACAGGGGGCTAAGCGGGTGGGATGAGCAGTTCTTC. Its translation: CASSINRGLSGWDEQFF.

This clone was seen a handful of times. DNA of the CDR3: TGTGCCAGCAGTGTGGGCCGCTCGGATGGGCAGTACTTC. Its translation is CASSVGRSDGQYF. The chain recombines TRBV2 with TRBJ2-7; unclear D gene. V was cut by 4 bases and J by 9 bases, with 16 bases left in between. This CDR3 is 13 amino acids long. Germline V CDR1 and CDR2: SNHLY, FYNNEI.

CDR3 residues: CASSLDRGSSYNEQFF. Here the CDR3 DNA reads TGTGCCAGCAGCCTGGACCGAGGAAGCTCCTACAATGAGCAGTTCTTC. The chain couples TRBV5-6 to TRBJ2-1; D unresolved. The CDR3 length is 16 residues. Deletions cut 4 bases from V and 0 bases from J, with 14 bases between. Germline-derived CDR1 and CDR2 are SGHDT and YYEEEE. Based on the CDR3 plus reference TRBV5-6 and TRBJ2-1, the full variable domain is DAGVTQSPTHLIKTRGQQVTLRCSPKSGHDTVSWYQQALGQGPQFIFQYYEEEERQRGNFPDRFSGHQFPNYSSELNVNALLLGDSALYLCASSLDRGSSYNEQFFGPGTRLTVL.

The genes are TRBV7-2 and TRBJ2-1; unclear D gene. V lost 5 bases to trimming and J lost 1 base, with 12 bases between them. The germline V gene has CDR1 SGHTA and CDR2 FQGNSA. The CDR3 has 15 amino acids. Written as DNA, the CDR3 is TGTGCCAGCAGCCCCCAGGAAGTATCCTACAATGAGCAGTTCTTC. Its translation is CASSPQEVSYNEQFF.

There are a few counts of this clone. The J gene is TRBJ1-1, the V gene TRBV7-2, with D unclear. V was pared by 3 bases and J by 5 bases, with 4 bases between. The CDR3 has 11 residues. Germline V gives CDR1 SGHTA, CDR2 FQGNSA. CDR3 sequence (DNA): TGTGCCAGCAGCTTTAGAACTGAAGCTTTCTTT. It yields the protein CASSFRTEAFF.

The rearrangement uses TRBV28 and TRBJ2-3, with D tentatively TRBD1 (5 bases). V lost 2 bases and J lost 0, with 12 bases in between. This CDR3 is built from 16 residues. Germline V gene lookup returns CDR1 MDHEN and CDR2 SYDVKM. CDR3 loop: CASSLGRGSSTDTQYF. CDR3 DNA: TGTGCCAGCAGTTTAGGTAGGGGTTCTAGCACAGATACGCAGTATTTT.

The chain couples TRBV5-6 to TRBJ2-1; 9 bases agree with TRBD2. The V gene end was trimmed by 5 bases and the J gene end by 6 bases; junction bases not matched to a gene: 6. The CDR3 extends over 14 amino acids. Germline values: CDR1 SGHDT, CDR2 YYEEEE. The CDR3 DNA reads TGTGCCAGCAGGAGGCCTAGCGGGACCAATGAGCAGTTCTTC. Encoded protein: CASRRPSGTNEQFF.

The CDR3 sequence is CASSAGTEAFF. The DNA for the CDR3 is TGTGCCAGCAGTGCAGGGACAGAAGCTTTCTTT. The chain is built from TRBV6-6 and TRBJ1-1; possibly TRBD1 for D (6 bases). V lost 5 bases to trimming and J lost 8 bases, with 9 bases between them. CDR3 length equals 11 residues. Germline CDR1 reads MNHNY; CDR2 reads SVGAGI (reference sequence).

V gene TRBV29-1 combines with J gene TRBJ2-7; possible D gene TRBD1, 5 bases. The V gene's germline CDR1 is SQVTM and CDR2 ANQGSEA. Trimming took 6 bases from V and 1 from J, leaving 10 bases between them. CDR3 length: 12 residues. Here the CDR3 DNA reads TGCAGCGTAAATCAGGGATCCTACGAGCAGTACTTC. Translated: CSVNQGSYEQYF.

The chain couples TRBV7-9 to TRBJ1-4, with TRBD1 as a possible D gene (5 bases). V was cut by 3 bases and J by 8 bases, with 13 bases left in between. This CDR3 is 14 amino acids long. Germline CDR1 reads SEHNR; CDR2 reads FQNEAQ (reference sequence). This CDR3 reads CASSLLGRREKLFF. The DNA for the CDR3 is TGTGCCAGCAGCTTGTTGGGACGGAGAGAAAAACTGTTTTTT.

The J gene is TRBJ2-7, the V gene TRBV6-5; TRBD1 is a possible D gene (5 bases). Germline V gene data show CDR1 as MNHEY and CDR2 as SVGAGI. This CDR3 contains 13 residues. With 4 bases removed from V and 6 bases from J, the gap between germline ends came to 13 bases. The DNA of the CDR3 is TGTGCCAGCAGTTTCCCAGGGTCGGGCGAGCAGTACTTC. Translated: CASSFPGSGEQYF.